A selection of T cell receptor beta chains follows, all from one sample in a study of blood T cell repertoires in COVID-19. The assay was immunoSEQ multiplex PCR, and TCRdb's table has in-frame clones only and misses some. The sample has 250,000 or so clones; 84% are singletons. The source material was peripheral blood. These receptors were collected from a woman aged 40-49 years who had recovered from COVID-19. CDR3s include the opening cysteine and the closing phenylalanine or tryptophan. The D gene is left open where the match is weak.

v_call	j_call	d_call	cdr3_aa
TRBV2	TRBJ1-2	NA	CASSEETEYGYTF
TRBV19	TRBJ1-5	NA	CASSSRGLHF
TRBV5-1	TRBJ2-1	TRBD2	CASSPGLAGVGNEQFF
TRBV5-1	TRBJ1-4	NA	CASSWTVSGGGEKLFF
TRBV30	TRBJ1-1	NA	CAWSVSVNTEAFF
TRBV9	TRBJ2-2	TRBD1	CASSKGTGTPRLGNTGELFF
TRBV9	TRBJ1-2	TRBD1	CASSAVDRGDGYTF
TRBV6-5	TRBJ1-4	TRBD1	CASKPTGGFREKLFF
TRBV30	TRBJ1-1	NA	CAWSIYRNTEAFF
TRBV2	TRBJ1-1	TRBD1	CASRTGGWTEAFF
TRBV5-1	TRBJ1-2	TRBD1	CASSPGGQEYGYTF
TRBV2	TRBJ2-5	TRBD2	CASSGERLATQETQYF
TRBV6-5	TRBJ2-7	TRBD1	CASRPGQSYEQYF
TRBV19	TRBJ1-5	TRBD1	CASSLPDRASNQPQHF
TRBV10-3	TRBJ2-3	NA	CAIARGLGTDTQYF
TRBV5-1	TRBJ2-7	NA	CASSLSRSEQYF
TRBV7-9	TRBJ2-1	TRBD2	CASSLARGGNEQFF
TRBV19	TRBJ2-1	TRBD2	CASSAWTRLAGSDEQFF
TRBV27	TRBJ1-2	NA	CASSLRIGRNYGYTF
TRBV4-1	TRBJ2-7	NA	CASSQDSFPYYEQYF
TRBV5-1	TRBJ2-7	NA	CASSLDGDYEQYF
TRBV7-8	TRBJ2-6	TRBD2	CASSLGAGARSGANVLTF
TRBV24-1	TRBJ1-2	TRBD1	CATSGQGDYGYTF
TRBV2	TRBJ1-6	NA	CASSEARVSSLHF
TRBV5-1	TRBJ2-2	NA	CASSLARTGGELFF
TRBV28	TRBJ2-1	TRBD1	CASSLANRGLGNEQFF
TRBV30	TRBJ1-4	NA	CAWSVGGSFDEKLFF
TRBV6-5	TRBJ2-1	NA	CASSWGEGEQFF
TRBV6-5	TRBJ2-7	TRBD1	CASRNTGTGAYEQYF
TRBV6-6	TRBJ1-5	NA	CASSPGKLPGGNQPQHF
TRBV5-1	TRBJ2-1	TRBD1	CASTTGSSYNEQFF
TRBV7-9	TRBJ2-1	NA	CASSFPRAIDYNEQFF
TRBV30	TRBJ1-2	NA	CAWGGLGVPYTF
TRBV24-1	TRBJ2-1	TRBD2	CATGGTSTYEQFF
TRBV19	TRBJ1-2	TRBD1	CASSRNRDRGVGYTF
TRBV18	TRBJ1-3	NA	CASSPAGGRSGNTIYF
TRBV5-1	TRBJ2-3	TRBD2	CASSLELAGGYTDTQYF
TRBV5-4	TRBJ2-7	TRBD2	CASRSWGRGRYEQYF
TRBV19	TRBJ2-2	NA	CASSPLTANANTGELFF
TRBV11-3	TRBJ1-1	TRBD1	CASSLTGEVNTEAFF
TRBV24-1	TRBJ2-2	NA	CATQHFTGELFF
TRBV2	TRBJ1-4	NA	CASSEALVGVEKLFF
TRBV5-6	TRBJ1-6	NA	CASSLATLFHNSPLHF
TRBV28	TRBJ1-6	NA	CASSLFQNSPLHF
TRBV6-5	TRBJ1-3	NA	CASSYSGASGNTIYF
TRBV19	TRBJ1-5	TRBD1	CASSIAGGHQPQHF
TRBV7-9	TRBJ1-1	NA	CASSLASTEAFF
TRBV27	TRBJ1-6	NA	CASSLKGARNSPLHF
TRBV30	TRBJ1-3	NA	CAWREGRYMNSGNTIYF
TRBV6-6	TRBJ1-3	TRBD1	CASRADRVGGNTIYF
TRBV24-1	TRBJ2-3	NA	CATSDLDWDTQYF
TRBV29-1	TRBJ2-3	TRBD1	CSVEGRGQDGGDTQYF
TRBV3-1/TRBV3-2	TRBJ2-7	TRBD2	CASSQDPGGRSFYEQYF
TRBV6-5	TRBJ2-7	NA	CASSYREGEQYF
TRBV5-4	TRBJ2-5	TRBD2	CASSFSLASGGETQYF
TRBV10-2	TRBJ1-2	TRBD1	CASSESVVQGARLGYTF
TRBV25-1	TRBJ2-7	NA	CASSDLLTEYEQYF